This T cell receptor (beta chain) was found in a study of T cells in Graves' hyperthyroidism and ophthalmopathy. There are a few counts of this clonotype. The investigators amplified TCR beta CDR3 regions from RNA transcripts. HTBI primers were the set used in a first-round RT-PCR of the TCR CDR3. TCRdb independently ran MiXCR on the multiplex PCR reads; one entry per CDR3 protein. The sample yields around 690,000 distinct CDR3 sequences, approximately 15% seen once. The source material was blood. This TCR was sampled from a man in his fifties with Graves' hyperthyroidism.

The DNA of the CDR3 is TGCGCCAGCACGACCCTAGCGGGAGCCTACAATGAGCAGTTCTTC. The encoded protein is CASTTLAGAYNEQFF. The rearrangement links TRBV5-1 to TRBJ2-1, with 10 bases aligning to TRBD2. The trim removed 6 bases at V and 2 bases at J, leaving 5 bases unmatched. Germline lookup yields CDR1 SGHRS and CDR2 YFSETQ. The CDR3 length is 15 residues.